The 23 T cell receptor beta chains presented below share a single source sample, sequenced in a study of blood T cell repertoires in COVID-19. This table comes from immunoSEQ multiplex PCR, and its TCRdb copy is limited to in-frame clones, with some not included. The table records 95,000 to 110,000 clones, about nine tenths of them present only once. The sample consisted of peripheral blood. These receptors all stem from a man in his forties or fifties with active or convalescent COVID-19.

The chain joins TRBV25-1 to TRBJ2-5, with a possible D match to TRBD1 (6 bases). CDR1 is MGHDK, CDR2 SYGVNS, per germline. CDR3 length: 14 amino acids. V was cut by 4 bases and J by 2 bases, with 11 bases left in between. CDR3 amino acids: CASSGDKGQETQYF. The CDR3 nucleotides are TGTGCCAGCAGTGGGGACAAGGGACAAGAGACCCAGTACTTC.

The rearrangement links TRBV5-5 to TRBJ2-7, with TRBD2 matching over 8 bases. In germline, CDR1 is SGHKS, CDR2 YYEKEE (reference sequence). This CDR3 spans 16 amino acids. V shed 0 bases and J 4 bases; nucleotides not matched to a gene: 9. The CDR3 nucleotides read TGTGCCAGCAGCTTGGCGAGCGGGAGTCCAAAATACGAGCAGTACTTC. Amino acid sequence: CASSLASGSPKYEQYF.

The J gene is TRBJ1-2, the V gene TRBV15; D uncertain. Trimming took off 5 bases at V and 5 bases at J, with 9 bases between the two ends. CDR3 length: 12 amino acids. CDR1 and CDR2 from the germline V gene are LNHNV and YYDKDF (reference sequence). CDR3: CATSREEYGYTF. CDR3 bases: TGTGCCACCAGCCGGGAGGAATATGGCTACACCTTC.

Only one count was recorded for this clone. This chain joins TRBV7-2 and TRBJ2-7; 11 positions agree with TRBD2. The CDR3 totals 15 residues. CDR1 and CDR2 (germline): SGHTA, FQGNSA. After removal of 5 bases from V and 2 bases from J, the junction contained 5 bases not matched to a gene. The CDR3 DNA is TGTGCCAGCAGCCCTAGCGGGGGGCAAACCTACGAGCAGTACTTC. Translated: CASSPSGGQTYEQYF.

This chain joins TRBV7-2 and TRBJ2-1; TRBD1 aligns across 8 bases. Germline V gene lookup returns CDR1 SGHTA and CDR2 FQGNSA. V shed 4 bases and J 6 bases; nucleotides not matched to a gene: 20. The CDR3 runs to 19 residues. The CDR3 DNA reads TGTGCCAGCAGCTACCGGACCCCAGGGGGCAGGGAAATAAGCAATGAGCAGTTCTTC. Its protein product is CASSYRTPGGREISNEQFF.

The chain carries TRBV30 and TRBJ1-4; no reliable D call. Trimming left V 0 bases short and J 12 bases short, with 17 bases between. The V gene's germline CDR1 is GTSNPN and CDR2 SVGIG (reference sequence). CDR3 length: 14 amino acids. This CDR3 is CAWSVQIESGELFF. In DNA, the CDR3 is TGTGCCTGGAGTGTACAGATAGAAAGCGGGGAACTGTTTTTT.

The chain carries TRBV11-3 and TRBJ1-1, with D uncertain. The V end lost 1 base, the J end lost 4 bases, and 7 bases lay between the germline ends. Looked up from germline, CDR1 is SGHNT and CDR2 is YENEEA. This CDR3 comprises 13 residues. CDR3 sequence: CASSLGEATEAFF. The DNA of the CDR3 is TGTGCCAGCAGCTTAGGGGAGGCCACTGAAGCTTTCTTT.

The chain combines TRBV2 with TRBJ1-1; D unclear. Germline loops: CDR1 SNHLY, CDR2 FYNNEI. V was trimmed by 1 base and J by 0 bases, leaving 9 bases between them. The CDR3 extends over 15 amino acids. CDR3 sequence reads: CASSEDGTLNTEAFF. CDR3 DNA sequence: TGTGCCAGCAGTGAAGACGGTACCTTGAACACTGAAGCTTTCTTT.

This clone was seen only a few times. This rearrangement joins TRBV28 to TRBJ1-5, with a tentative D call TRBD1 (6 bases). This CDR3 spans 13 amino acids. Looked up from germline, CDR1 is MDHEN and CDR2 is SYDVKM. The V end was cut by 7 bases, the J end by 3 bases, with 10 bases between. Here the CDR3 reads CASNTGFNQPQHF. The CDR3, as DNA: TGTGCCAGCAACACAGGGTTCAATCAGCCCCAGCATTTT.

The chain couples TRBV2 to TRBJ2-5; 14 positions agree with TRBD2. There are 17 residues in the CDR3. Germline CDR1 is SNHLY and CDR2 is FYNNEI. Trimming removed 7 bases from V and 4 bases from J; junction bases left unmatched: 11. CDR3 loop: CASKSALGLAGAETQYF. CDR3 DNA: TGTGCCAGCAAGTCGGCCTTGGGACTAGCGGGAGCAGAGACCCAGTACTTC. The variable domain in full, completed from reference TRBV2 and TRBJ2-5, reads EPEVTQTPSHQVTQMGQEVILRCVPISNHLYFYWYRQILGQKVEFLVSFYNNEISEKSEIFDDQFSVERPDGSNFTLKIRSTKLEDSAMYFCASKSALGLAGAETQYFGPGTRLLVL.

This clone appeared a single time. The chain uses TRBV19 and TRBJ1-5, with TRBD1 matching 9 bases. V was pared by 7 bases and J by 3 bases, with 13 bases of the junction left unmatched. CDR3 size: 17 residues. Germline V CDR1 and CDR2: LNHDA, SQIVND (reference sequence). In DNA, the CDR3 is TGTGCCAGTAACTCGGGACAGGGATCGGGGCTCAATCAGCCCCAGCATTTT. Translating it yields CASNSGQGSGLNQPQHF.

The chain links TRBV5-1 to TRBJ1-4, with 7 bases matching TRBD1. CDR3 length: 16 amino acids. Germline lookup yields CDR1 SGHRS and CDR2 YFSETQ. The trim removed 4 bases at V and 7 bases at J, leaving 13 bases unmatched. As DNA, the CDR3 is TGCGCCAGCAGCGCTGCCCGACAGGGCTCGACTGAAAAACTGTTTTTT. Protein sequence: CASSAARQGSTEKLFF.

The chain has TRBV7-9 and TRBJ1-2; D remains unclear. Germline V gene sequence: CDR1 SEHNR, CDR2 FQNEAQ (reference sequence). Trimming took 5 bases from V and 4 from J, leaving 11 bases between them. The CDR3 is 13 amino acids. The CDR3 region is CASSTDLAYGYTF. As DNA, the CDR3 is TGTGCCAGCAGCACAGATCTTGCCTATGGCTACACCTTC.

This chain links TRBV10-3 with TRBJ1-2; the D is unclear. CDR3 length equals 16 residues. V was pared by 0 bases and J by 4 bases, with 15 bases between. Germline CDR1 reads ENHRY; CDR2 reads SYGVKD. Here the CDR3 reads CAISESGRQGFYGYTF. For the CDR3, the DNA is TGTGCCATCAGTGAGTCGGGGAGACAAGGGTTCTATGGCTACACCTTC.

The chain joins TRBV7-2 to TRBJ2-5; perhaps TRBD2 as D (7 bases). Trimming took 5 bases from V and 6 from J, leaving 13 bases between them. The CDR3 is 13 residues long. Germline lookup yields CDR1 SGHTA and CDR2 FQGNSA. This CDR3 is CASSGGGSKTQYF. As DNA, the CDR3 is TGTGCCAGCAGCGGGGGGGGCTCAAAGACCCAGTACTTC.

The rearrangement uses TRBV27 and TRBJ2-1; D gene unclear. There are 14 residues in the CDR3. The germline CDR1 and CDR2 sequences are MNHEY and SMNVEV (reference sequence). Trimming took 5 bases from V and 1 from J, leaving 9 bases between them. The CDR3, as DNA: TGTGCCAGCAGTCCCCAACTATCCTACAATGAGCAGTTCTTC. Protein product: CASSPQLSYNEQFF.

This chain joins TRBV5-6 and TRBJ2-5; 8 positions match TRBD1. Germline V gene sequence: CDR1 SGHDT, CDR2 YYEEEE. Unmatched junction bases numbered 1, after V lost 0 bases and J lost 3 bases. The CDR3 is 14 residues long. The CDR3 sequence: CASSLAGGEETQYF. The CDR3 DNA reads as TGTGCCAGCAGCTTGGCAGGGGGCGAAGAGACCCAGTACTTC.

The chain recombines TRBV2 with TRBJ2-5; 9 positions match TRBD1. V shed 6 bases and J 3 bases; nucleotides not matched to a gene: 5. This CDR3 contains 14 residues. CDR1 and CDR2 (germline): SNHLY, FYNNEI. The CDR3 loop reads CASRKTGGEETQYF. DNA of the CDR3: TGTGCCAGCAGGAAAACAGGGGGCGAAGAGACCCAGTACTTC. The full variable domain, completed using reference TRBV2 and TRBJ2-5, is EPEVTQTPSHQVTQMGQEVILRCVPISNHLYFYWYRQILGQKVEFLVSFYNNEISEKSEIFDDQFSVERPDGSNFTLKIRSTKLEDSAMYFCASRKTGGEETQYFGPGTRLLVL.

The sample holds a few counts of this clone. CDR3 amino acids: CASSGSDQPQHF. CDR3 coding DNA: TGTGCCAGCAGTGGAAGCGATCAGCCCCAGCATTTT. This chain connects TRBV2 to TRBJ1-5, with no clear D. The V and J ends lost 4 bases and 5 bases respectively, with 6 bases between them. CDR3 length: 12 residues. Per the germline V gene, CDR1 is SNHLY and CDR2 is FYNNEI.

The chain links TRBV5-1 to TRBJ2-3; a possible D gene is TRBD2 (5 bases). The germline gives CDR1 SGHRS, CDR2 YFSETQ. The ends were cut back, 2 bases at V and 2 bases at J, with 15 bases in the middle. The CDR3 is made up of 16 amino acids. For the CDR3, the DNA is TGCGCCAGCAGCTTTAGACTAACTAGTAACACAGATACGCAGTATTTT. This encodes CASSFRLTSNTDTQYF.

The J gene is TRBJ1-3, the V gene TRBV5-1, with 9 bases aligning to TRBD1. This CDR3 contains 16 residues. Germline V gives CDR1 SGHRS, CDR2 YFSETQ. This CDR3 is CAAKDRGESSGNTIYF. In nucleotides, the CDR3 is TGCGCAGCTAAGGACAGGGGCGAATCCTCTGGAAACACCATATATTTT.

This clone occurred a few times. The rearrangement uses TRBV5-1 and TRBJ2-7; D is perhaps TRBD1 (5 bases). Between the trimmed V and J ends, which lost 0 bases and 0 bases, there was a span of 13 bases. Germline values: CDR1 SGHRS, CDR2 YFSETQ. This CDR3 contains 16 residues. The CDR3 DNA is TGCGCCAGCAGCTTGGAGGGCTGGACAAGCTCCTACGAGCAGTACTTC. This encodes CASSLEGWTSSYEQYF.

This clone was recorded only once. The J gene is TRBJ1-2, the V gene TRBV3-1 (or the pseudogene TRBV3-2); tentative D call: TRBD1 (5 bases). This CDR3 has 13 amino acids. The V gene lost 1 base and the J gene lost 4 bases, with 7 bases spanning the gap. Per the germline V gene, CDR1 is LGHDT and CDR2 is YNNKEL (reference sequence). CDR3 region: CASSQGGSYGYTF. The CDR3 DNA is TGTGCCAGCAGCCAAGGGGGCAGCTATGGCTACACCTTC.